This TCR beta chain was observed in a study of OX40 agonist ivuxolimab in advanced cancers. Overall study: The patients got ivuxolimab, which is an agonistic anti-OX40 (CD134) antibody. Every patient in dose escalation had hepatocellular carcinoma, melanoma, renal cell or head and neck cancer.

The CDR3 is made up of 13 amino acids. The germline V gene encodes CDR1 SGDLS and CDR2 YYNGEE. V was trimmed by 4 bases and J by 6 bases, leaving 12 bases between them. Clones were sequenced by immunoSEQ multiplex PCR, and TCRdb holds only the in-frame ones, with some missing. Altogether about 100,000 clones are present, approximately 94% being singletons, with the ten largest covering more than 0.15%. In the case of this clone: Its matching antigen is unknown.

Overall study results and limits: Among expanded peripheral T cells, antigen specificity went undetermined. Several nonresponders also turned out to have low normalized T-cell clonal expansion.

V gene TRBV9 combines with J gene TRBJ2-3; D not resolved. The clonotype originates from an adult with an advanced solid tumor such as melanoma, head and neck, liver or kidney cancer. Sequencing used CD4+ or CD8+ T cells sorted from blood, obtained in a trial of the OX40 agonist ivuxolimab. CDR3 loop: CASSPPAADTQYF. CDR3 DNA sequence: TGTGCCAGCAGCCCCCCGGCAGCCGATACGCAGTATTTT. Filled out from reference TRBV9 and TRBJ2-3, the complete variable domain reads DSGVTQTPKHLITATGQRVTLRCSPRSGDLSVYWYQQSLDQGLQFLIQYYNGEERAKGNILERFSAQQFPDLHSELNLSSLELGDSALYFCASSPPAADTQYFGPGTRLTVL.